Listed below are T cell receptor beta chains from one sample, sequenced in a study of early T cells in non-severe SARS-CoV-2 infection. TCRdb re-called the 5' RACE reads through MiXCR, storing one row per CDR3 protein. The table shows around 80,000 distinct CDR3 sequences, with roughly 13% occurring only once. Input material: whole blood. All receptors derive from an adult who was a healthcare worker with PCR-confirmed SARS-CoV-2 infection or an uninfected control (not recorded which). The conserved cysteine and the conserved F or W are not part of the CDR3 here.

j_call | v_call | cdr3_aa
TRBJ2-3 | TRBV11-2 | ASSLVIGTDTQY
TRBJ1-2 | TRBV11-3 | ASSWDRYYGYT
TRBJ2-1 | TRBV20-1 | SARDGQGTLLYNEQF
TRBJ1-2 | TRBV21-1 | ASSKDGGRYGYT
TRBJ1-5 | TRBV6-2/TRBV6-3 | ASSRTPGIGNQPQH
TRBJ2-1 | TRBV5-6 | ASSLGSGAYNEQF
TRBJ1-1 | TRBV27 | ASSLIQGRGTEAF
TRBJ2-7 | TRBV27 | ASSLLSGALLPSYEQY
TRBJ1-1 | TRBV18 | ASSPLTAMNTEAF
TRBJ2-1 | TRBV20-1 | SAKSGPGYNEQF
TRBJ1-1 | TRBV3-1 | ASSQGIGAGTEAF
TRBJ2-1 | TRBV9 | ASSVAPSRLGEQF
TRBJ2-3 | TRBV5-1 | ASSRGTSVGRDTQY
TRBJ2-5 | TRBV10-2 | ASSARSGVLLGETQY
TRBJ2-7 | TRBV6-5 | ASSNRQGSHYYEQY
TRBJ1-2 | TRBV3-2 | ASSQGISYGYT
TRBJ1-2 | TRBV20-1 | SARDNRGAMVYGYT
TRBJ1-3 | TRBV30 | AWSGVRYSGNTIY
TRBJ2-6 | TRBV6-1 | ASRRLASFSGANVLT
TRBJ2-1 | TRBV11-1 | ASSLGSQVVSEQF